The present T cell receptor (beta chain) was sequenced within a study of cytomegalovirus exposure and HLA in healthy donors. Notes on the study in general: The classifier was said to identify cytomegalovirus status with high specificity and sensitivity.

The donors were part of the 120-subject validation cohort, which stood apart from the 666-subject first cohort. This CDR3 is 15 amino acids long. Per the germline V gene, CDR1 is SEHNR and CDR2 is FQNEAQ (reference sequence). Trimming took 5 bases from V and 8 from J, leaving 19 bases between them. Comment on this clone: Antigen unknown.

Clones were read by immunoSEQ multiplex PCR, and TCRdb kept only the in-frame ones, dropping some. The data hold about 120,000 clones, with roughly nine tenths observed a single time. Material for sequencing was PBMCs. This receptor was taken from a woman in her late teens or twenties in good health and CMV-seronegative. This chain joins TRBV7-9 and TRBJ1-3; possibly TRBD1 for D (5 bases). Written as DNA, the CDR3 is TGTGCCAGCAGCCCAAACCCCGTGGGGGGTCACACCATATATTTT. It specifies CASSPNPVGGHTIYF.